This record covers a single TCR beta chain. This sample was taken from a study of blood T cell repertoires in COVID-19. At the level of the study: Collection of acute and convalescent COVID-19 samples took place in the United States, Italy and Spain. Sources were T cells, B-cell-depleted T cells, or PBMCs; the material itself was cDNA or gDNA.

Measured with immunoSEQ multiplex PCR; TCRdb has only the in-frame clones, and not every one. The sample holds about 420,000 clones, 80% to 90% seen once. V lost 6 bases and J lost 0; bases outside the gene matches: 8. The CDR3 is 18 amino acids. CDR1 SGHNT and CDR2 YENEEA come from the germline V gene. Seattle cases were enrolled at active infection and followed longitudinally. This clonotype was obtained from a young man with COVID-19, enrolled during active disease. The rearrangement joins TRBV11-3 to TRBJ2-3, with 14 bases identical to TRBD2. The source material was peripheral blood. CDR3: CASRPGTSGRKSTDTQYF. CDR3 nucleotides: TGTGCCAGCAGACCCGGGACTAGCGGGAGAAAAAGCACAGATACGCAGTATTTT.